This TCR beta chain was documented in a study of identical twins. From germline, CDR1 is SGDLS and CDR2 YYNGEE. V gave up 3 bases and J gave up 7 bases, with 14 bases separating them. The CDR3 extends over 13 amino acids. TCRdb fed the 5' RACE reads into MiXCR, producing one record per CDR3 protein. Counted here are roughly 720,000 distinct CDR3 sequences, 18% occurring once; the ten biggest clones make up about an eighth. The data also belong to a second study, concerning T cells expressing NK-cell markers.

The sample consisted of PBMCs. The chain links TRBV9 to TRBJ2-7, with D perhaps matching TRBD1 (6 bases). The clonotype comes from a woman aged 18-30 years in good health. CDR3 residues: CASSAGTRGEQYF. The CDR3 DNA reads TGTGCCAGCAGCGCGGGGACACGGGGTGAGCAGTACTTC.